Each of the 17 T cell receptor beta chains below was sequenced from the same sample in a study of cytomegalovirus exposure and HLA in healthy donors. Primers included in the PCR were 60 Vbeta and 13 Jbeta primers. The repertoire was sequenced with immunoSEQ multiplex PCR; TCRdb's copy has only in-frame clones and lacks some. The table has about 41,000 clones, roughly 80% seen once. The sample consisted of PBMCs. The receptors originated from a man aged 45-65 years in good health and CMV-seronegative.

This sequence joins TRBV5-4 and TRBJ2-6; 8 bases are a match to TRBD2. CDR1 is SGHNT and CDR2 is YYREEE in the germline V gene (reference sequence). Trimming took 1 base from V and 2 from J; bases not matched to a gene: 5. The CDR3 loop spans 17 amino acids. CDR3 residues: CASSLRGGRAGANVLTF. For the CDR3, the DNA is TGTGCCAGCAGCTTGCGGGGGGGTCGGGCTGGGGCCAACGTCCTGACTTTC.

The chain couples TRBV5-1 to TRBJ1-1, with 7 positions matching TRBD1. Germline trimming cut 2 bases from V and 7 bases from J; bases unmatched to any gene: 8. The CDR3 length is 14 residues. CDR1 SGHRS and CDR2 YFSETQ come from the germline V gene. This chain's CDR3 is CASSFGQGDGEAFF. The CDR3 region has the DNA TGCGCCAGCAGCTTCGGGCAGGGGGATGGTGAAGCTTTCTTT.

The V and J genes are TRBV30 and TRBJ1-2; TRBD1 agrees at 9 bases. The ends lost 2 bases at V and 7 bases at J; junction bases unmatched: 14. The germline gives CDR1 GTSNPN, CDR2 SVGIG (reference sequence). This CDR3 has 16 amino acids. DNA for the CDR3: TGTGCCTGGAGTCCGGACAGGGGTGGATTCGTAAGTGGCTACACCTTC. This codes for CAWSPDRGGFVSGYTF. Supplemented by reference TRBV30 and TRBJ1-2, the full variable domain reads SQTIHQWPATLVQPVGSPLSLECTVEGTSNPNLYWYRQAAGRGLQLLFYSVGIGQISSEVPQNLSASRPQDRQFILSSKKLLLSDSGFYLCAWSPDRGGFVSGYTFGSGTRLTVV.

This sequence joins TRBV6-5 and TRBJ1-1; a possible D gene is TRBD1 (5 bases). The length of the CDR3 is 13 residues. Germline loops: CDR1 MNHEY, CDR2 SVGAGI. V was cut by 5 bases and J by 4 bases, with 11 bases left in between. The CDR3, as DNA: TGTGCCAGCAGTGAAATGGGGCTCACTGAAGCTTTCTTT. It specifies CASSEMGLTEAFF.

CDR3 in DNA: TGTGCCAGCAGCCGCCAGGGGGCTAGCGGAGGGGGCTCCTACGAGCAGTACTTC. The encoded protein is CASSRQGASGGGSYEQYF. This rearrangement joins TRBV7-2 to TRBJ2-7; tentative D call: TRBD1 (8 bases). V was shortened by 5 bases and J by 0 bases, with 23 bases between the two germline ends. CDR1 is SGHTA and CDR2 is FQGNSA in the germline V gene. The CDR3 runs 18 residues.

This rearrangement joins TRBV10-3 to TRBJ2-1, with 10 bases fitting TRBD2. With V trimmed by 6 bases and J by 5 bases, 13 bases remained unmatched. The CDR3 length is 17 residues. CDR1 is ENHRY, CDR2 SYGVKD, per germline. Written as DNA, the CDR3 is TGTGCCATCAGAGATAGCGGGGGGTTTTTTAAGAACAATGAGCAGTTCTTC. Protein product: CAIRDSGGFFKNNEQFF.

The gene calls are TRBV4-1 and TRBJ2-7; perhaps TRBD1 as D (7 bases). V was cut by 0 bases and J by 1 base, with 13 bases left in between. Per germline, CDR1 MGHRA and CDR2 YSYEKL. The CDR3 runs 16 residues. This CDR3 reads CASSQDGGTASYEQYF. For the CDR3, the DNA is TGCGCCAGCAGCCAAGATGGGGGGACAGCATCCTACGAGCAGTACTTC.

V gene TRBV5-1 combines with J gene TRBJ1-1, with D maybe TRBD1 (5 bases). Trimming removed 2 bases at V and 4 bases at J, with 12 bases between. In germline, CDR1 is SGHRS, CDR2 YFSETQ. The CDR3 sequence is 14 residues long. In DNA, the CDR3 is TGCGCCAGCAGCTTTGCGGGGGGAGGCACTGAAGCTTTCTTT. Translating it yields CASSFAGGGTEAFF.

This sequence joins TRBV7-2 and TRBJ2-7; D may be TRBD1 (5 bases). Germline lookup yields CDR1 SGHTA and CDR2 FQGNSA. The CDR3 loop spans 13 amino acids. Trimming cost V 4 bases and J 3 bases, with 10 bases left between them. The CDR3 sequence: CASSSLDSYEQYF. The CDR3 DNA reads as TGTGCCAGCAGCTCCCTAGACAGCTACGAGCAGTACTTC.

The chain combines TRBV7-2 with TRBJ2-5, with a possible D match to TRBD2 (6 bases). The J call may not be correct, given that the DNA end is closer to TRBJ2-7. The CDR3 sequence is 16 residues long. CDR1 SGHTA and CDR2 FQGNSA come from the germline V gene. The CDR3 DNA reads as TGTGCCAGCAGCCCTACGGGACTCACAACTTCCTACGAGCAGTACTTC. Its translation is CASSPTGLTTSYEQYF.

The rearrangement uses TRBV27 and TRBJ2-3, with TRBD1 as a possible D gene (5 bases). Germline CDR1 and CDR2: MNHEY and SMNVEV (reference sequence). The length of the CDR3 is 13 residues. V was shortened by 4 bases and J by 6 bases, with 11 bases between the two germline ends. The chain's CDR3 is CASSSNRQDTQYF. The CDR3 bases are TGTGCCAGCAGTTCTAACAGACAGGATACGCAGTATTTT.

This clone has only one observation. This chain joins TRBV10-3 and TRBJ2-6; 8 bases are shared with TRBD1. Germline V gene sequence: CDR1 ENHRY, CDR2 SYGVKD. There are 20 residues in the CDR3. V dropped 4 bases and J dropped 0; count of bases not matched to a gene: 14. The CDR3 protein is CAISATGEPTFVSGANVLTF. The CDR3 region has the DNA TGTGCCATCAGTGCGACAGGGGAACCCACTTTTGTCTCTGGGGCCAACGTCCTGACTTTC.

This clone showed up just a few times. The rearrangement links TRBV7-3 to TRBJ2-3, with TRBD2 matching over 10 bases. V lost 6 bases and J lost 6; bases outside the gene matches: 6. CDR1 SGHTA and CDR2 FQGTGA come from the germline V gene. The CDR3 totals 14 residues. DNA of the CDR3: TGTGCCAGCAGTAGCGGGAGGCGAATGGATACGCAGTATTTT. The encoded protein is CASSSGRRMDTQYF.

The V call is TRBV19, the J call TRBJ1-3; D is uncertain. Germline CDR1 reads LNHDA; CDR2 reads SQIVND (reference sequence). The length of the CDR3 is 14 residues. V lost 7 bases, J lost 1 base, and 11 bases lay in between. CDR3 sequence: CASTELMSGNTIYF. The CDR3 DNA sequence: TGTGCCAGTACTGAGCTTATGTCTGGAAACACCATATATTTT.

This chain joins TRBV7-3 and TRBJ2-1; 8 bases are shared with TRBD1. This CDR3 has 15 amino acids. The junction had 6 bases not matched to a gene; V was cut back by 3 bases and J by 5 bases. Germline V gene sequence: CDR1 SGHTA, CDR2 FQGTGA. DNA for the CDR3: TGTGCCAGCAGCTTCGACAGGGGTTCCCACAATGAGCAGTTCTTC. Translated, it gives CASSFDRGSHNEQFF.

The DNA of the CDR3 is TGCAGTGCTAGAGACCCGGGTGAGCAGTTCTTC. Protein: CSARDPGEQFF. The gene calls are TRBV20-1 and TRBJ2-1; the D is unclear. The CDR3 is made up of 11 amino acids. Trimming removed 0 bases from V and 9 bases from J, with 6 bases in between. Germline V gene data show CDR1 as DFQATT and CDR2 as SNEGSKA (reference sequence).

The chain employs TRBV28 and TRBJ1-2; TRBD1 matches 7 bases. With V trimmed by 6 bases and J by 4 bases, 5 bases remained unmatched. Germline V lookup: CDR1 MDHEN, CDR2 SYDVKM. This CDR3 is 13 amino acids long. The CDR3 nucleotides are TGTGCCAGCAGCAGACAGGGTACCTATGGCTACACCTTC. It yields the protein CASSRQGTYGYTF.